The source of this T cell receptor (beta chain) is a study of PD-L1 blockade in urothelial cancer. Study at large: The patients first took atezolizumab around 2014, receiving 1,200 mg intravenously every 3 weeks. Median T cell yield per blood sample was about 150,000 cells.

Study-wide points: Below-median pretreatment blood TCR clonality was a predictor of better survival.

This CDR3 has 14 residues. The V segment lost 5 bases and the J segment 7 bases; nucleotides outside the gene matches: 7. In germline, CDR1 is SGHTA, CDR2 FQGTGA. Assay: immunoSEQ multiplex PCR; the TCRdb copy retains only in-frame clones and omits some. The sample consists of 95,000 or so clones, roughly 84% of them appearing once. Time point denoted: pretreatment peripheral blood. Individual patients had between 1 and 8 samples, taken pretreatment and on-treatment. Comment on this clone: Antigen: not known.

Sequenced here: PBMCs, sampled around atezolizumab (anti-PD-L1) treatment. The clonotype was recovered from a man in his sixties with urothelial cancer. The V call is TRBV7-3, the J call TRBJ1-2, with 10 bases fitting TRBD1. CDR3: CASSARQGAGGYTF. DNA for the CDR3: TGTGCCAGCAGCGCCCGACAGGGGGCAGGTGGCTACACCTTC.